This T cell receptor (beta chain) stems from a study of beta chain features in type 1 diabetes. Points from the study as a whole: Within each of all four CD4+ subsets, Type 1 diabetes patients had TCRB CDR3s that were moderately but significantly shorter.

This clone was recorded many times. Its antigen is unknown. Sequencing targeted expressed TCRB transcripts, as all isolated RNA had been reverse transcribed. Measured with immunoSEQ multiplex PCR; TCRdb has only the in-frame clones, and not every one. The profile covers under 450,000 clones, with roughly 14% appearing a single time and less than 0.04% taken by the ten largest. The V gene lost 3 bases and the J gene lost 2 bases, with 5 bases spanning the gap. The CDR3 contains 14 residues. Germline V gene data show CDR1 as ENHRY and CDR2 as SYGVKD. The material sequenced was naive CD4+ T cells from blood. The clonotype was recovered from a man aged 30 to 45 in good health. The chain has TRBV10-3 and TRBJ2-6, with unresolved D. The DNA for the CDR3 is TGTGCCATCAGTGACAGTGCTGGGGCCAACGTCCTGACTTTC. Protein product: CAISDSAGANVLTF.